This TCR beta chain is from a study of blood T cell repertoires in COVID-19. Repertoires were generated with immunoSEQ multiplex PCR, while TCRdb's copy carries only in-frame clones and drops some. The sample contains approximately 220,000 clones, approximately 86% of which appear only once. There are 15 residues in the CDR3. The V end was cut by 3 bases, the J end by 10 bases, with 20 bases between. Germline CDR1 reads SGDLS; CDR2 reads YYNGEE. The sequence was collected from a woman aged 40 to 55 with acute COVID-19. Sequencing used PBMCs or T cells enriched from blood (not recorded which). V gene TRBV9 combines with J gene TRBJ2-1; weak D call: TRBD1 (6 bases). CDR3 region: CASSAEGQSLSEQFF. In DNA form, the CDR3 reads TGTGCCAGCAGCGCCGAAGGACAGTCTCTATCCGAGCAGTTCTTC.